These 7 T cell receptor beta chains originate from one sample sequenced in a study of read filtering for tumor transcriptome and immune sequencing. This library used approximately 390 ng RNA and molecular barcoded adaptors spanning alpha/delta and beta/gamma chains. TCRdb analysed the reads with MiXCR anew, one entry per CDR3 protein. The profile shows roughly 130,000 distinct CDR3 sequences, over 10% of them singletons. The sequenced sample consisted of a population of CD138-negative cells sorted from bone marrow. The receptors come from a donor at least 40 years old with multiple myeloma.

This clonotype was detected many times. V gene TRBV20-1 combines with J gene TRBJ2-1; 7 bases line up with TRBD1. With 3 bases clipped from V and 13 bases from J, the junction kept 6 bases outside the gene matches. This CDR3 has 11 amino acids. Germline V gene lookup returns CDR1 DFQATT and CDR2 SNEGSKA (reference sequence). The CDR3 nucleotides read TGCAGTGCTAGTAAGGGGGCCGACCAGTTCTTC. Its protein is CSASKGADQFF.

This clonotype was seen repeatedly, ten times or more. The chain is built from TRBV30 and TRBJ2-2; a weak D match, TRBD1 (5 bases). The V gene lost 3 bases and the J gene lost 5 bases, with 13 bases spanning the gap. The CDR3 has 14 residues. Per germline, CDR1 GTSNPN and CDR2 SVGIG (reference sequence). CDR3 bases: TGTGCCTGGAGCGTGGGGCTCGATACCGGGGAGCTGTTTTTT. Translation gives CAWSVGLDTGELFF.

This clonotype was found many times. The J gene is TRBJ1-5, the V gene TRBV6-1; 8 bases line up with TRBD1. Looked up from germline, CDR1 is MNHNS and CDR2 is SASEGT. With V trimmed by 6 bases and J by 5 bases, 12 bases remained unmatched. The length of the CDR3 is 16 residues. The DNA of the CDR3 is TGTGCCAGCAGGGACTTCAGACAGGGGTTGGATCAGCCCCAGCATTTT. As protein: CASRDFRQGLDQPQHF.

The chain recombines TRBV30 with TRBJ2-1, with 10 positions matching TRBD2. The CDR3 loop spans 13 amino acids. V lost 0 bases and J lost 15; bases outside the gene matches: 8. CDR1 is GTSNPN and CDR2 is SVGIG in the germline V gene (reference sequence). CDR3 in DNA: TGTGCCTGGAGTGTTTCGAGTAGCGGGAGGTTGTTCTTC. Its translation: CAWSVSSSGRLFF.

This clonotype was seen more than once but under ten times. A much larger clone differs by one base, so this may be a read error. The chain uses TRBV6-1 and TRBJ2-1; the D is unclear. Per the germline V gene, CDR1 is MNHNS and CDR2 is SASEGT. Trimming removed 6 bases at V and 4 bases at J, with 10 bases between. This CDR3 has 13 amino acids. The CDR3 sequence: CASRGVRYNEQFF. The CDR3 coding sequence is TGTGCCAGCAGAGGAGTGAGGTACAATGAGCAGTTCTTC.

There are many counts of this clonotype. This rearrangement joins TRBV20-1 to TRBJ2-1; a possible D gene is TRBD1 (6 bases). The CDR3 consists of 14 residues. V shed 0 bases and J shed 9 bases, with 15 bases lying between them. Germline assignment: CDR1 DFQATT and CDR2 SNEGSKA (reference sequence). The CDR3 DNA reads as TGCAGTGCTAGAGAGCGCCAGGGGATTACTGAGCAGTTCTTC. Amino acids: CSARERQGITEQFF.

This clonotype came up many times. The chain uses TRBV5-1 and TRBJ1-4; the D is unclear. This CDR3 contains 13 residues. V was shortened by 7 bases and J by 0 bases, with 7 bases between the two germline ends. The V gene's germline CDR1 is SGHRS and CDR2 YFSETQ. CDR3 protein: CASASTTNEKLFF. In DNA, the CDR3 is TGCGCCAGCGCGTCTACAACTAATGAAAAACTGTTTTTT.